What follows is one T cell receptor beta chain and its context. This clone's antigen is unknown. It has no much larger one-base neighbor in the sample; base qualities were not kept. Its CDR3 holds 15 amino acids, cysteine through phenylalanine. Left in the record is the CDR3 DNA by itself, 45 bases read in frame from the first base. Per the germline V gene (reference sequence), LNHDA is the CDR1 and SQIVND is the CDR2. V lost 4 bases and J lost 1 base; the stretch between them is 12 bases long. Starting from 350 to 450 ng RNA, TCR libraries were constructed with the Immunoverse kit using molecular barcoded adaptors that cover the alpha/delta and beta/gamma chains. The same RNA used for transcriptome sequencing was used for TCR library preparation. TCR libraries were sequenced on an Illumina HiSeq 4000 with 2 x 150 cycles. The paper's data handling went like this. Using MiXCR, which included quality filtering and error correction, TCR reads were aligned to human V, D, J and C references and then assembled into CDR3 clonotypes. The tcR package in R was used to analyze clonotype counts and gene usage diversity. Raw mapping reads were checked after the RNA-seq reads had been mapped by STAR aligner version 2.5.3a onto the human GRCh37 genome. To test how sequencing depth affects detected clonotypes, IR-seq fastq files were randomly downsampled with Seqtk 1.3. The public reads were reprocessed in TCRdb via fastp at Q25 and MiXCR, keeping in-frame beta chains. CDR3 protein sequences are deduplicated, and each keeps its most common genes and DNA. These V and J calls are TCRdb output, not the study's own analysis. The sample table holds 450 or so distinct CDR3 sequences, of which 75% to 85% were seen once. Of the sample, roughly 60% falls within the top ten clones.

These data are taken from a study of read filtering for tumor transcriptome and immune sequencing (dated by TCRdb to the early 2020s). Regarding the research as a whole: The cohort was composed of approximately 16 male and about 14 female patients, with a mean age of approximately 70 years and an age range of about 45 to 90. By revised international staging, 8 or 9 patients were R-ISS I, over 15 were R-ISS II and about seven were R-ISS III. After DNase treatment, whole-transcriptome libraries were prepared with the TruSeq RNA Access Library Prep Kit. Per sample, about 4.05 to 10.27 million TCR-region mapped reads were obtained with IR-seq, compared with only about 80 to 1,400 with RNA-seq. The study compared TCR repertoires from targeted immune repertoire sequencing and bulk whole-transcriptome sequencing run on the same bone marrow samples. One main goal was a read-filtering strategy for immune repertoire data, in particular deciding whether clonotypes backed by only one read should be removed.

Bone marrow was sampled from every patient at the time of active disease. Bone marrow mononuclear cells were isolated by Ficoll-Hypaque density gradient centrifugation. Myeloma plasma cells were removed and CD138-negative cells were obtained by negative selection following labeling with CD138 magnetic microbeads on a MACS separator. Flow cytometry on an Attune NxT with CD138 antibodies was used to check the purity of the isolated cells. TRIzol reagent was used to extract total RNA, and a NanoDrop spectrophotometer was used to quantify the extracted RNA. For each patient, the CD138-negative bone marrow sample underwent paired RNA-seq and IR-seq. The paper's findings and limits, for the study overall: The sorted CD138-negative fraction was not purified T cells but a mixed bone marrow immune population. Clonotypes were captured by IR-seq at much higher depth and more reliably than by RNA-seq, and smaller IR-seq throughput was sufficient for identification of most shared clonotypes. Removing single-read clonotypes increased the correlation between IR-seq and RNA-seq shared clonotype proportions. Single-read clonotypes made up roughly 82% of clonotypes but roughly 3.2% of total reads in IR-seq, and under 75% of clonotypes and roughly 48% of reads in RNA-seq.

This TCR came from a donor over 35 with multiple myeloma. This table probably holds off-target reads from a library built for another chain. The sequence joins TRBV19 to TRBJ2-3, with a tentative D gene TRBD2 over 6 matching bases. Sequencing was done on a sample of a population of CD138-negative cells sorted from bone marrow. In light of the paper, this sample's cell subset or site label describes: bone marrow mononuclear cells depleted of CD138+ plasma/myeloma cells by negative magnetic selection. The nucleotides are TGTGCCAGTAGTAGGAGGGGCGGTGGCACAGATACGCAGTATTTT. Its translation reads: CASSRRGGGTDTQYF.